This T cell receptor beta chain was sequenced for a study of OX40 agonist ivuxolimab in advanced cancers. Study details: Patients received intravenous ivuxolimab every 2 weeks at 0.01 to 10 mg/kg.

The CDR3 runs 14 residues. V gave up 4 bases and J gave up 3 bases; unmatched junction bases: 2. Germline CDR1 reads MNHNS; CDR2 reads SASEGT. Profiling relied on immunoSEQ multiplex PCR, and the TCRdb table lists in-frame clones only, not all of them. The sample lists 60,000 to 80,000 clones, 85% occurring once. Material: CD4+ or CD8+ T cells sorted from blood, obtained in a trial of the OX40 agonist ivuxolimab. The sequence derives from an adult with an advanced solid tumor such as melanoma, head and neck, liver or kidney cancer. This chain uses TRBV6-1 with TRBJ2-5, with 10 bases lining up with TRBD2. CDR3 loop: CASSGGTSEETQYF. The CDR3 coding sequence is TGTGCCAGCAGTGGGGGGACTAGCGAAGAGACCCAGTACTTC.